What follows are 19 T cell receptor beta chains derived from one specimen sequenced in a study of blood T cells in healthy people across ages. A second PCR, run for about 6 to 12 cycles, used a sample-barcoded 5' primer plus a J-beta primer mix. TCRdb used MiXCR to reprocess the 5' RACE reads, holding one entry per CDR3 protein. The sample has around 1.5 million distinct CDR3 sequences, around 59% seen once. The sample taken for sequencing was blood. The receptors were sampled from a man aged 18 to 35 in good health.

This clonotype was counted a few times. The chain couples TRBV27 to TRBJ2-5; no reliable D call. The ends were cut back, 5 bases at V and 1 base at J, with 8 bases in the middle. The CDR3 runs 13 residues. Germline assignment: CDR1 MNHEY and CDR2 SMNVEV (reference sequence). The CDR3 region has the DNA TGTGCCAGCAGTCTTTTCCCCCAAGAGACCCAGTACTTC. Translating gives CASSLFPQETQYF.

There are a few counts of this clonotype. The CDR3 here is CAKSRTIGTQYF. CDR3 sequence (DNA): TGTGCCAAATCGAGGACGATTGGGACCCAGTACTTC. The chain joins TRBV10-3 to TRBJ2-7; no clear D. The end of the DNA aligns better with TRBJ2-5, so the J call may be wrong. CDR3 length: 12 residues. Germline values: CDR1 ENHRY, CDR2 SYGVKD.

This clonotype was seen only a few times. V and J are TRBV29-1 and TRBJ1-5, with 8 bases aligning to TRBD1. V trimming: 6 bases; J trimming: 1 base; junction bases outside the gene matches: 8. The CDR3 length is 15 residues. Germline V gene data show CDR1 as SQVTM and CDR2 as ANQGSEA. CDR3 region: CSVSQGAESNQPQHF. The DNA of the CDR3 is TGCAGCGTATCTCAGGGGGCGGAAAGCAATCAGCCCCAGCATTTT. The full variable domain, with the rest looked up from reference TRBV29-1 and TRBJ1-5, is SAVISQKPSRDICQRGTSLTIQCQVDSQVTMMFWYRQQPGQSLTLIATANQGSEATYESGFVIDKFPISRPNLTFSTLTVSNMSPEDSSIYLCSVSQGAESNQPQHFGDGTRLSIL.

This chain connects TRBV11-2 to TRBJ2-7; a possible D gene is TRBD1 (6 bases). This CDR3 comprises 16 residues. Between the trimmed V and J ends, which lost 0 bases and 5 bases, there was a span of 17 bases. Germline lookup yields CDR1 SGHAT and CDR2 FQNNGV. CDR3 sequence (DNA): TGTGCCAGCAGCTTAGATCGCGCAGGGGCGCAAGACGAGCAGTACTTC. Encoded protein: CASSLDRAGAQDEQYF.

This chain connects TRBV7-9 to TRBJ1-1; D not certain. The germline V and J ends were trimmed by 5 bases and 5 bases, with 21 bases remaining between them. The CDR3 is 16 residues long. CDR1 is SEHNR and CDR2 is FQNEAQ in the germline V gene (reference sequence). The CDR3 reads CASSTTPGPPMTEAFF. For the CDR3, the DNA is TGTGCCAGCAGCACCACTCCCGGGCCGCCTATGACTGAAGCTTTCTTT.

The rearrangement joins TRBV12-3 or TRBV12-4 to TRBJ1-1, with D maybe TRBD1 (5 bases). The CDR3 sequence is 14 residues long. V was shortened by 8 bases and J by 4 bases, with 17 bases between the two germline ends. The CDR3 loop reads CASGRALEGTEAFF. CDR3 nucleotide sequence: TGTGCCAGCGGCAGGGCACTCGAAGGCACTGAAGCTTTCTTT.

The chain carries TRBV20-1 and TRBJ2-7; 8 positions match TRBD2. There are 15 residues in the CDR3. Germline CDR1 DFQATT, CDR2 SNEGSKA (reference sequence). Losses at the gene ends were 0 bases for V and 3 bases for J; bases not matched to a gene: 7. The CDR3 coding sequence is TGCAGTGCTAGAGATCCGGGACTAGGTCTCTACGAGCAGTACTTC. Amino acid sequence: CSARDPGLGLYEQYF.

V and J are TRBV6-5 and TRBJ2-7; tentatively, D is TRBD1 or TRBD2 (6 bases each). The CDR3 spans 19 residues. The V end was cut by 0 bases, the J end by 0 bases, with 21 bases between. CDR1 and CDR2 (germline): MNHEY, SVGAGI. The CDR3 loop reads CASSYSGGRVGLFSYEQYF. The CDR3 region has the DNA TGTGCCAGCAGTTACTCGGGGGGCCGAGTTGGACTTTTCTCCTACGAGCAGTACTTC.

V gene TRBV27 combines with J gene TRBJ2-1; D may correspond to TRBD1 or TRBD2 (5 bases each). The length of the CDR3 is 13 residues. CDR1 MNHEY and CDR2 SMNVEV come from the germline V gene (reference sequence). The V end lost 4 bases, the J end lost 3 bases, and 7 bases lay between the germline ends. The CDR3 DNA sequence: TGTGCCAGCAGTTGGGGGATCTACAATGAGCAGTTCTTC. Translated: CASSWGIYNEQFF.

This chain joins TRBV7-2 and TRBJ2-5; 7 bases are a match to TRBD1. CDR1 and CDR2 (germline): SGHTA, FQGNSA. The length of the CDR3 is 16 residues. J was trimmed by 2 bases and V by 2 bases; bases with no gene match: 8. This CDR3 is CASSLIGTAPQETQYF. The CDR3 region has the DNA TGTGCCAGCAGCTTAATTGGGACAGCCCCTCAAGAGACCCAGTACTTC.

The table lists this clonotype with a few counts. The chain couples TRBV12-3 or TRBV12-4 to TRBJ2-1; D is perhaps TRBD2 (6 bases). CDR3 size: 15 residues. Between the trimmed V and J ends, which lost 6 bases and 5 bases, there was a span of 17 bases. The CDR3 sequence is CASREGEGYNNEQFF. CDR3 DNA sequence: TGTGCCAGCAGGGAGGGAGAAGGTTACAACAATGAGCAGTTCTTC.

This clonotype was seen a few times. The genes are TRBV12-3 or TRBV12-4 and TRBJ2-5; D ambiguous. The V gene lost 5 bases and the J gene lost 3 bases, with 10 bases spanning the gap. The CDR3 consists of 13 residues. The CDR3 sequence: CASSVGLEETQYF. The DNA for the CDR3 is TGTGCCAGCAGTGTCGGATTGGAAGAGACCCAGTACTTC.

As to this clonotype: Mismatch with germline at one junction end may stem from a read error. This sequence joins TRBV19 and TRBJ2-7, with 7 bases that match TRBD1. The CDR3 extends over 15 amino acids. In germline, CDR1 is LNHDA, CDR2 SQIVND (reference sequence). CDR3 amino acids: CASSIQGESSYGQYF. DNA for the CDR3: TGTGCCAGTAGTATCCAGGGGGAGAGCTCCTACGGGCAGTACTTC.

The chain uses TRBV3-1 and TRBJ2-7; TRBD1 aligns across 9 bases. V gave up 7 bases and J gave up 4 bases; unmatched junction bases: 8. The germline CDR1 and CDR2 sequences are LGHDT and YNNKEL (reference sequence). The CDR3 has 14 amino acids. The CDR3, as DNA: TGTGCCAGCAAATATGCGGGACAGGGTTACGAGCAGTACTTC. It specifies CASKYAGQGYEQYF.

This clonotype was observed at least ten times. CDR3 region: CSARTGGSYEQYF. Written as DNA, the CDR3 is TGCAGCGCCAGGACAGGGGGCTCCTACGAGCAGTACTTC. The chain uses TRBV20-1 and TRBJ2-7, with TRBD1 identical over 10 bases. CDR3 size: 13 residues. CDR1 and CDR2 from the germline V gene are DFQATT and SNEGSKA (reference sequence).

The chain couples TRBV12-3 or TRBV12-4 to TRBJ2-7, with D perhaps assigned TRBD1 or TRBD2 (5 bases each). The J call may be in error: the DNA end matches TRBJ2-5 better. This CDR3 spans 15 amino acids. The CDR3 is CASSYTPGRGGTQYF. Here the CDR3 DNA reads TGTGCCAGCAGTTATACACCGGGTCGTGGGGGGACCCAGTACTTC.

The rearrangement uses TRBV6-4 and TRBJ1-5; D perhaps matches TRBD1 (6 bases). This CDR3 is built from 15 residues. V was clipped by 7 bases and J by 4 bases, with 17 bases between them. Germline V gene data show CDR1 as MRHNA and CDR2 as SNTAGT. The CDR3 here is CASNKEGGINQPQHF. The CDR3 DNA sequence: TGTGCCAGCAATAAGGAGGGGGGCATTAATCAGCCCCAGCATTTT.

The chain is built from TRBV4-1 and TRBJ2-3, with D maybe TRBD2 (5 bases). V lost 7 bases and J lost 5, with 22 bases in between. The V gene's germline CDR1 is MGHRA and CDR2 YSYEKL. This CDR3 is 16 amino acids long. The CDR3, as DNA: TGCGCCAGCAACCTCCTTATTGGGAGTTCAGGAGATACGCAGTATTTT. Translated, it gives CASNLLIGSSGDTQYF.

The rearrangement links TRBV15 to TRBJ2-6; D may correspond to TRBD1 or TRBD2 (5 bases each). V shed 0 bases and J shed 0 bases, with 15 bases lying between them. CDR1 and CDR2 (germline): LNHNV, YYDKDF (reference sequence). This CDR3 has 19 residues. The CDR3 loop is CATSRDKWGTSSGANVLTF. CDR3 DNA sequence: TGTGCCACCAGCAGAGATAAATGGGGGACCAGCTCTGGGGCCAACGTCCTGACTTTC.